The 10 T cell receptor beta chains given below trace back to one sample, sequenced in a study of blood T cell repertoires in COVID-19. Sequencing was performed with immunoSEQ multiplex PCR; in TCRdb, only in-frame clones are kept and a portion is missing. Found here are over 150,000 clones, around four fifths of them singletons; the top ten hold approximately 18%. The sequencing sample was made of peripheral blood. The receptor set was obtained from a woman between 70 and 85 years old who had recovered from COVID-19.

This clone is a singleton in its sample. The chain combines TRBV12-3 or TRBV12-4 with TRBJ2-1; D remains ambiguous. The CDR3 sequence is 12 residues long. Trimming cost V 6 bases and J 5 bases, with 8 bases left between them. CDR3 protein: CASSPGNNEQFF. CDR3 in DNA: TGTGCCAGCAGCCCAGGAAACAATGAGCAGTTCTTC.

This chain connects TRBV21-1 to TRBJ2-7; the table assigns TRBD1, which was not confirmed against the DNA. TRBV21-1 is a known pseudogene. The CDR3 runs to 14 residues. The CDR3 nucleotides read TGTGCCAGCAGCAAAAAAGGAGACAGGGAAGGGCCGTACTTC. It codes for CASSKKGDREGPYF.

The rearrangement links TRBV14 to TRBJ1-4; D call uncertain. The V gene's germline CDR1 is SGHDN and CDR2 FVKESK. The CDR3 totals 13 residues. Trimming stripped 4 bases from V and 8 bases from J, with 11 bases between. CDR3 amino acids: CASSRAPGEKLFF. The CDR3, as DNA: TGTGCCAGCAGCCGGGCCCCGGGGGAAAAACTGTTTTTT.

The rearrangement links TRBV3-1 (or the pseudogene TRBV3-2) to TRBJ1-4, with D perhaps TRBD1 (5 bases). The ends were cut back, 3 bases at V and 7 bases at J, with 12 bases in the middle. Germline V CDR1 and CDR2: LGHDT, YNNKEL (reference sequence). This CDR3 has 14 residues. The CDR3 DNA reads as TGTGCCAGCAGCCAGGGGACTTGGGGTGAAAAACTGTTTTTT. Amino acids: CASSQGTWGEKLFF.

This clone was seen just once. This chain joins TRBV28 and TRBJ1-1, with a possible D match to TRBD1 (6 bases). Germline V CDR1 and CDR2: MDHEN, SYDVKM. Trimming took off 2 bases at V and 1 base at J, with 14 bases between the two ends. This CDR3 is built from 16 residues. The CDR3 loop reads CASSLGGAIGNTEAFF. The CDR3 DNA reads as TGTGCCAGCAGTTTAGGGGGGGCTATCGGGAACACTGAAGCTTTCTTT.

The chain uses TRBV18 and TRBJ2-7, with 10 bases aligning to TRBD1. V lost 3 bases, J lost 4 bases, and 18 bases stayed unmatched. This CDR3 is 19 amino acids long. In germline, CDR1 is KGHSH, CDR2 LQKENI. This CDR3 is CASSPRGSGGQGMAYEQYF. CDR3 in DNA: TGTGCCAGCTCACCGCGTGGATCGGGGGGACAGGGGATGGCGTACGAGCAGTACTTC.

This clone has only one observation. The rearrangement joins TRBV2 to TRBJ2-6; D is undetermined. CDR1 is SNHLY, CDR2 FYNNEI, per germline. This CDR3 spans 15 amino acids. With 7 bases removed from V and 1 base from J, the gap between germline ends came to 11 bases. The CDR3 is CASTATGSGANVLTF. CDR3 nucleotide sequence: TGTGCCAGCACCGCTACGGGTTCTGGGGCCAACGTCCTGACTTTC.

The CDR3 sequence: CASSQNEGTQYF. In DNA form, the CDR3 reads TGTGCCAGCAGCCAAAATGAGGGTACGCAGTATTTT. The chain couples TRBV28 to TRBJ2-3, with a weak D call TRBD2 (5 bases). CDR1 and CDR2 from the germline V gene are MDHEN and SYDVKM. The CDR3 is 12 amino acids. V lost 6 bases to trimming and J lost 8 bases, with 12 bases between them.

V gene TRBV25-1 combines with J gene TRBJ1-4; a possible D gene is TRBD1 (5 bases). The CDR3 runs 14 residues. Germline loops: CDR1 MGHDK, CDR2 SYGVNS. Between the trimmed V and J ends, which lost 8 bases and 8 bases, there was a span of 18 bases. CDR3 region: CASSLAGQEEKLFF. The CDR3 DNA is TGTGCCAGCTCATTGGCGGGGCAGGAAGAAAAACTGTTTTTT.

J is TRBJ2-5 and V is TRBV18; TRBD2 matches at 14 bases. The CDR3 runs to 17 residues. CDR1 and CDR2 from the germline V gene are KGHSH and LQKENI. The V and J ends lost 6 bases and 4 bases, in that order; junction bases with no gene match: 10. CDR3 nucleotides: TGTGCCAGCTCCCCCGGGACTAGCGGGAGTGGTGGAGAGACCCAGTACTTC. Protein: CASSPGTSGSGGETQYF. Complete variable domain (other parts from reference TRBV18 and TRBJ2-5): NAGVMQNPRHLVRRRGQEARLRCSPMKGHSHVYWYRQLPEEGLKFMVYLQKENIIDESGMPKERFSAEFPKEGPSILRIQQVVRGDSAAYFCASSPGTSGSGGETQYFGPGTRLLVL.